The 25 T cell receptor beta chains below all came from one sample that was sequenced in a study of cytomegalovirus exposure and HLA in healthy donors. Generated by immunoSEQ multiplex PCR, the TCRdb table keeps only in-frame clones and is missing some. This sample has more than 300,000 clones, with roughly 90% found just once. Sequenced input: PBMCs. Receptors originate from a woman in her late teens or twenties in good health and CMV-seronegative.

This clone was observed a single time. The V call is TRBV4-2, the J call TRBJ2-6; tentative D call: TRBD2 (6 bases). Germline CDR1 LGHNA, CDR2 YNFKEQ. V was trimmed by 1 base and J by 0 bases, leaving 13 bases between them. The CDR3 runs to 18 residues. The CDR3: CASSQGDLYLSGANVLTF. CDR3 DNA: TGTGCCAGCAGCCAAGGGGACTTATACCTCTCTGGGGCCAACGTCCTGACTTTC.

The J gene is TRBJ2-1, the V gene TRBV27; a possible D gene is TRBD1 (6 bases). Germline CDR1 MNHEY, CDR2 SMNVEV (reference sequence). The CDR3 has 15 residues. V was shortened by 5 bases and J by 2 bases, with 13 bases between the two germline ends. This chain's CDR3 is CASSPADRTYNEQFF. CDR3 nucleotides: TGTGCCAGCAGTCCCGCCGACAGGACCTACAATGAGCAGTTCTTC.

This clone was recorded only once. V and J are TRBV20-1 and TRBJ2-5; D might be TRBD1 (5 bases). Germline V gene sequence: CDR1 DFQATT, CDR2 SNEGSKA (reference sequence). Deletions cut 4 bases from V and 3 bases from J, with 6 bases between. The CDR3 sequence is 11 residues long. The DNA for the CDR3 is TGCAGTGCTACCAGGGAAGAGACCCAGTACTTC. This codes for CSATREETQYF.

The chain has TRBV2 and TRBJ1-5; TRBD1 matches 7 bases. The CDR3 covers 15 residues. Unmatched junction bases numbered 7, after V lost 2 bases and J lost 6 bases. From germline, CDR1 is SNHLY and CDR2 FYNNEI. The CDR3 DNA sequence: TGTGCCAGCAGTGAACCCCGGACAGGAATTCAGCCCCAGCATTTT. It is translated as CASSEPRTGIQPQHF.

CDR3 protein: CASSDQGAGANVLTF. The CDR3 DNA is TGTGCCAGCAGTGATCAGGGGGCTGGGGCCAACGTCCTGACTTTC. The rearrangement joins TRBV6-1 to TRBJ2-6, with 7 bases lining up with TRBD1. CDR3 length equals 15 residues. Trimming took 3 bases from V and 2 from J; bases not matched to a gene: 1. The germline CDR1 and CDR2 sequences are MNHNS and SASEGT.

The chain couples TRBV28 to TRBJ2-5; tentative D call: TRBD2 (7 bases). The CDR3 consists of 13 residues. In germline, CDR1 is MDHEN, CDR2 SYDVKM. Trimming stripped 7 bases from V and 5 bases from J, with 14 bases between. The DNA for the CDR3 is TGTGCCAGCACTCTGGCGGGGGCGGAGACCCAGTACTTC. Translating gives CASTLAGAETQYF.

The rearrangement joins TRBV5-1 to TRBJ1-3; D is possibly TRBD1 (5 bases). CDR1 is SGHRS, CDR2 YFSETQ, per germline. The CDR3 runs to 16 residues. With 3 bases removed from V and 1 base from J, the gap between germline ends came to 14 bases. CDR3 in DNA: TGCGCCAGCAGCTCCTCATTCGGGGGATCTGGAAACACCATATATTTT. This translates into CASSSSFGGSGNTIYF.

V is TRBV6-1 and J is TRBJ2-2; D is possibly TRBD1 (6 bases). This CDR3 comprises 15 residues. V was cut by 2 bases and J by 6 bases, with 13 bases left in between. Germline V gene data show CDR1 as MNHNS and CDR2 as SASEGT. CDR3 residues: CASSESQGGPGELFF. CDR3 DNA sequence: TGTGCCAGCAGTGAATCACAGGGCGGGCCCGGGGAGCTGTTTTTT.

This chain links TRBV5-4 with TRBJ1-1, with TRBD1 as a possible D gene (6 bases). Germline loops: CDR1 SGHNT, CDR2 YYREEE (reference sequence). Trimming cost V 4 bases and J 6 bases, with 13 bases left between them. This CDR3 has 13 residues. The CDR3 bases are TGTGCCAGCAGCCCTGGGGGGGCAGCTGAAGCTTTCTTT. Protein: CASSPGGAAEAFF.

This clone occurred a few times. Here the CDR3 DNA reads TGTGCCAGCAGCTCCCAGGGAACCGGGGAGCTGTTTTTT. Translating it yields CASSSQGTGELFF. V usage is TRBV14 and J usage is TRBJ2-2, with TRBD1 as a possible D gene (5 bases). Germline CDR1 and CDR2: SGHDN and FVKESK. The CDR3 is 13 amino acids. The ends were cut back, 5 bases at V and 5 bases at J, with 9 bases in the middle.

The chain recombines TRBV28 with TRBJ1-2; weak D call: TRBD1 (6 bases). Germline V gene lookup returns CDR1 MDHEN and CDR2 SYDVKM. This CDR3 contains 14 residues. The V end lost 5 bases, the J end lost 3 bases, and 13 bases lay between the germline ends. In DNA form, the CDR3 reads TGTGCCAGCAGTGGGGGAACAGGGTACTATGGCTACACCTTC. This encodes CASSGGTGYYGYTF.

CDR3 DNA: TGTGCCAGCAGCCAAGGGACAGGGAGCGAAAAACTGTTTTTT. This sequence encodes CASSQGTGSEKLFF. The V gene is TRBV4-2, the J gene TRBJ1-4; TRBD1 matches 8 bases. There are 14 residues in the CDR3. V dropped 1 base and J dropped 8; count of bases not matched to a gene: 3. The germline CDR1 and CDR2 sequences are LGHNA and YNFKEQ.

The chain is built from TRBV11-2 and TRBJ2-2; 9 bases fit TRBD2. Germline CDR1 reads SGHAT; CDR2 reads FQNNGV. The CDR3 has 15 residues. Trimming took 2 bases from V and 5 from J; bases not matched to a gene: 3. Written as DNA, the CDR3 is TGTGCCAGCAGCTTAAGACTAGCGGCTACCGGGGAGCTGTTTTTT. Its protein is CASSLRLAATGELFF.

The chain joins TRBV6-5 to TRBJ2-4; TRBD1 aligns across 11 bases. The germline V gene has CDR1 MNHEY and CDR2 SVGAGI. V gave up 6 bases and J gave up 8 bases; unmatched junction bases: 6. This CDR3 is 14 amino acids long. The CDR3 DNA reads as TGTGCCAGCAGCTACGGGACAGGGGGGGACATTCAGTACTTC. It translates to CASSYGTGGDIQYF.

The chain joins TRBV21-1 to TRBJ1-6; TRBD1 was called by the table and not checked on the DNA. TRBV21-1 is marked as a pseudogene. This CDR3 spans 17 amino acids. In DNA form, the CDR3 reads TGTGCCAGCAGCAAAGGGTCGAGCAGGGTGAATAATTCACCCCTCCACTTT. It is translated as CASSKGSSRVNNSPLHF.

The V and J genes are TRBV28 and TRBJ1-2; D is unresolved. V shed 5 bases and J shed 2 bases, with 9 bases lying between them. CDR3 length: 13 residues. Germline CDR1 and CDR2: MDHEN and SYDVKM. Written as DNA, the CDR3 is TGTGCCAGCAGTCGGCAGGCCAACTATGGCTACACCTTC. Translating gives CASSRQANYGYTF.

V is TRBV2 and J is TRBJ1-5; maybe TRBD1 (6 bases). V was clipped by 6 bases and J by 1 base, with 13 bases between them. CDR3 size: 15 residues. Germline V gene sequence: CDR1 SNHLY, CDR2 FYNNEI. The CDR3 nucleotides are TGTGCCAGCAGGAGGGGGTTAGGGAGCAATCAGCCCCAGCATTTT. Its protein product is CASRRGLGSNQPQHF.

The chain employs TRBV5-1 and TRBJ2-7; 8 nucleotides align to TRBD2. This CDR3 has 13 amino acids. V lost 5 bases, J lost 2 bases, and 3 bases stayed unmatched. From germline, CDR1 is SGHRS and CDR2 YFSETQ. The CDR3 loop reads CASSPGGAYEQYF. DNA of the CDR3: TGCGCCAGCAGTCCCGGGGGGGCCTACGAGCAGTACTTC.

The gene calls are TRBV19 and TRBJ1-5, with a weak D call TRBD1 (5 bases). This CDR3 spans 13 amino acids. CDR1 LNHDA and CDR2 SQIVND come from the germline V gene (reference sequence). V lost 4 bases, J lost 4 bases, and 8 bases lay in between. The DNA of the CDR3 is TGTGCCAGTAGTACTCCAGGGAATCAGCCCCAGCATTTT. Protein: CASSTPGNQPQHF.

The sample holds one count of this clone. The chain is built from TRBV27 and TRBJ2-1; 10 bases agree with TRBD2. The CDR3 is made up of 15 amino acids. V was pared by 10 bases and J by 6 bases, with 12 bases of the junction left unmatched. Germline values: CDR1 MNHEY, CDR2 SMNVEV (reference sequence). CDR3 in amino acids: CAIAPGTSAINEQFF. CDR3 DNA sequence: TGTGCCATCGCGCCCGGGACTAGCGCTATCAATGAGCAGTTCTTC.

CDR3 region: CASSPELALQTQYF. In DNA, the CDR3 is TGTGCCAGCTCGCCGGAGCTGGCTTTGCAGACCCAGTACTTC. V is TRBV11-2 and J is TRBJ2-5, with D hard to call. Germline V gene lookup returns CDR1 SGHAT and CDR2 FQNNGV. This CDR3 has 14 residues. V was trimmed by 8 bases and J by 6 bases, leaving 19 bases between them.

This clone was detected only a few times. CDR3 in amino acids: CASSSLGNNEQYF. CDR3 bases: TGTGCCAGCAGCTCCCTCGGGAACAACGAGCAGTACTTC. The V gene is TRBV5-4, the J gene TRBJ2-7; TRBD2 might be the D (5 bases). The V gene's germline CDR1 is SGHNT and CDR2 YYREEE (reference sequence). Trimming removed 3 bases at V and 5 bases at J, with 12 bases between. This CDR3 spans 13 amino acids.

This clone was detected only once. CDR3 coding DNA: TGTGCCAGCAGTTTGATGAGCCCCGAACTTGAGCAGTTCTTC. Translating it yields CASSLMSPELEQFF. The rearrangement uses TRBV27 and TRBJ2-1; D is unclear. CDR1 MNHEY and CDR2 SMNVEV come from the germline V gene (reference sequence). The CDR3 spans 14 residues. V was shortened by 3 bases and J by 9 bases, with 15 bases between the two germline ends.

This clone was seen a single time. The V call is TRBV27, the J call TRBJ2-1; TRBD1 is a possible D gene (6 bases). In germline, CDR1 is MNHEY, CDR2 SMNVEV (reference sequence). This CDR3 region has 18 residues. Trimming took 1 base from V and 4 from J, leaving 20 bases between them. The CDR3 is CASSLFFVVGAAYNEQFF. In DNA, the CDR3 is TGTGCCAGCAGTTTATTCTTCGTAGTGGGGGCAGCTTACAATGAGCAGTTCTTC.

The V call is TRBV28, the J call TRBJ1-2; D perhaps matches TRBD1 (5 bases). Trimming pared 8 bases from V and 4 bases from J, leaving 20 bases between. The CDR3 spans 15 residues. Germline CDR1 and CDR2: MDHEN and SYDVKM. The CDR3 DNA reads TGTGCCAGCTACACTTCTGGCCAGGGCTTCTATGGCTACACCTTC. Protein product: CASYTSGQGFYGYTF.